These T cell receptor beta chains were read from a single sample in a study of graft-versus-host responses after intestinal transplantation. Some clones are missing from TCRdb's copy, which holds only in-frame ones; the method was immunoSEQ multiplex PCR. The table has roughly 21,000 clones, around two fifths seen once. This specimen consisted of alloreactive CD8+ T cells from a mixed lymphocyte reaction culture, obtained before intestinal transplant. The receptor set was obtained from a human patient who received an intestinal transplant. Each CDR3 is given with its conserved first and last residue. A D gene is named only where the DNA matches it firmly. For some rows the clone size is stated as once, few or many, or as a class when expanded; others skip it.

j_gene | d_gene | abundance | v_gene | CDR3nt | CDR3aa
TRBJ2-1 | TRBD2 | few | TRBV6-1 | TGTGCCAGCAGACTAGCGGACTACAATGAGCAGTTCTTC | CASRLADYNEQFF
TRBJ2-7 | NA | once | TRBV13 | TGTGCCAGCAGCTTAGCGGGGAACGAGCAGTACTTC | CASSLAGNEQYF
TRBJ1-1 | NA | NA | TRBV5-6 | TGTGCCAGCAGCTTTTCGGACACTGAAGCTTTCTTT | CASSFSDTEAFF
TRBJ2-1 | TRBD2 | NA | TRBV5-4 | TGTGCCAGCAGCTCCTTGAGCGGGAGGTACAATGAGCAGTTCTTC | CASSSLSGRYNEQFF
TRBJ2-7 | TRBD2 | NA | TRBV10-1 | TGCGCCAGCAGCGGGAAGAACGGCGGGACTAGCTACGAGCAGTACTTC | CASSGKNGGTSYEQYF
TRBJ2-3 | TRBD2 | NA | TRBV5-3 | TGTGCCAGTCAGACCTCGGGCGGCGGGAGAAGCCTGACAGATACGCAGTATTTT | CASQTSGGGRSLTDTQYF
TRBJ2-3 | NA | NA | TRBV18 | TGTGCCAGCTCACCGGCTAGCGGCACAGATACGCAGTATTTT | CASSPASGTDTQYF
TRBJ1-2 | TRBD1 | NA | TRBV7-9 | TGTGCCAGCAGCAGGCAGACAGGGGGCAGGTTCGGCTATGGCTACACCTTC | CASSRQTGGRFGYGYTF
TRBJ2-1 | TRBD2 | few | TRBV5-4 | TGTGCCAGCAGCTTGGGGACTAGCGGGGGTTGGAATGAGCAGTTCTTC | CASSLGTSGGWNEQFF
TRBJ2-7 | NA | NA | TRBV28 | TGTGCCAGCAGTTCCCCCCACACTTGGTACGAGCAGTACTTC | CASSSPHTWYEQYF
TRBJ2-7 | NA | NA | TRBV5-1 | TGCGCCAGCAGCTTGGTAGGGGAGAATCAAGGCGAGCAGTACTTC | CASSLVGENQGEQYF
TRBJ2-5 | NA | NA | TRBV5-4 | TGTGCCAGCAGCTTAGAAACGCTGGCTCTCGAGACCCAGTACTTC | CASSLETLALETQYF
TRBJ1-1 | TRBD1 | NA | TRBV10-3 | TGTGCCATCAGTGAGCCCGGACAGGGGGAAGGCGCTTTCTTT | CAISEPGQGEGAFF
TRBJ2-7 | NA | medium-sized | TRBV10-3 | TGTGCCATCAGCAGACTCGAGTCCTACGAGCAGTACTTC | CAISRLESYEQYF
TRBJ2-7 | NA | few | TRBV7-8 | TGTGCCAGCAGCTTAGGGGCCAGCTACGAGCAGTACTTC | CASSLGASYEQYF
TRBJ2-7 | NA | medium-sized | TRBV28 | TGTGCCAGCAGTTTAGGGGGTTCCTACGAGCAGTACTTC | CASSLGGSYEQYF
TRBJ2-1 | TRBD2 | NA | TRBV27 | TGTGCCAGCAGTCCGAGACCGGGACTAGCGTGGTACAATGAGCAGTTCTTC | CASSPRPGLAWYNEQFF
TRBJ2-1 | TRBD1 | NA | TRBV4-1 | TGCGCCAGCAGCCAAGGACCGGACAGGAGTCAAGACCACAATGAGCAGTTCTTC | CASSQGPDRSQDHNEQFF
TRBJ2-1 | NA | few | TRBV11-3 | TGTGCCAGCAGCCAATACGGGCTCAATGAGCAGTTCTTC | CASSQYGLNEQFF
TRBJ2-5 | NA | NA | TRBV27 | TGTGCCAGCAGTTTAATTTCAGGGTTGGGGACCCAGTACTTC | CASSLISGLGTQYF
TRBJ2-7 | NA | NA | TRBV28 | TGTGCCAGCAGTTTAAGTGGGGACGGTAGGTACGAGCAGTACTTC | CASSLSGDGRYEQYF
TRBJ1-3 | TRBD1 | NA | TRBV27 | TGTGCCAGCAGTCCCCTGGGGACAGGTCGGGAAAACACCATATATTTT | CASSPLGTGRENTIYF
TRBJ2-1 | TRBD2 | NA | TRBV19 | TGTGCCAGTAGTATAGCACTAGCGGGAACCTACAATGAGCAGTTCTTC | CASSIALAGTYNEQFF
TRBJ1-1 | NA | NA | TRBV11-3 | TGTGCCAGCAGCTCAGGGGCAGCCTACCTTCGAGGCCCTGAAGCTTTCTTT | CASSSGAAYLRGPEAFF
TRBJ1-1 | TRBD1 | once | TRBV11-2 | TGTGCCAGCAGCTTACGACAGGGAGGGGGCACTGAAGCTTTCTTT | CASSLRQGGGTEAFF
TRBJ2-7 | NA | once | TRBV5-1 | TGCGCCAGCAGCCCCGGGAACTACGAGCAGTACTTC | CASSPGNYEQYF
TRBJ2-7 | TRBD2 | few | TRBV27 | TGTGCCAGCAGTTTATCGGGACTAGCGAACTACTACGAGCAGTACTTC | CASSLSGLANYYEQYF
TRBJ1-4 | TRBD1 | NA | TRBV11-1 | TGTGCCAGCAGCACTCGGGACAGGGGAAGAGAAAAACTGTTTTTT | CASSTRDRGREKLFF
TRBJ1-2 | NA | medium-sized | TRBV28 | TGTGCCAGCAGGGGGGTCCAGGGCTACACCTTC | CASRGVQGYTF
TRBJ1-1 | NA | few | TRBV28 | TGTGCCAGCAGTACGCCGGGACACTTTTTTTCTGAAGCTTTCTTT | CASSTPGHFFSEAFF
TRBJ2-2 | NA | NA | TRBV5-8 | TGTGCCAGCAGCTTGTTAAGGGGCACCGGGGAGCTGTTTTTT | CASSLLRGTGELFF
TRBJ2-7 | NA | NA | TRBV5-1 | TGCGCCAGCAGCTCCTCCGGGGCCCACGGCGAGCAGTACTTC | CASSSSGAHGEQYF
TRBJ2-7 | NA | NA | TRBV7-6 | TGTGCCAGCAGCCTCCTTTCCGAGCAGTACTTC | CASSLLSEQYF
TRBJ2-3 | TRBD2 | NA | TRBV5-4 | TGTGCCAGCAGCTTGGGGGGGAGTGCGGGGGTTACGCAGTATTTT | CASSLGGSAGVTQYF
TRBJ2-1 | NA | NA | TRBV7-3 | TGTGCCAGCAGCCCGAGAGGGGTATTATCTTACAATGAGCAGTTCTTC | CASSPRGVLSYNEQFF
TRBJ1-1 | NA | few | TRBV7-3 | TGTGCCAGCAGCTTGAAGCCGGGACACGGCCTTGAAGCTTTCTTT | CASSLKPGHGLEAFF
TRBJ2-1 | NA | few | TRBV10-1 | TGCGCCAGCAGTAGGAGGCTCGAAAATGAGCAGTTCTTC | CASSRRLENEQFF
TRBJ2-3 | NA | NA | TRBV5-1 | TGCGCCAGCAAGCAGGTGGAAGATACGCAGTATTTT | CASKQVEDTQYF
TRBJ1-5 | NA | NA | TRBV6-1 | TGTGCCAGCAATAACAGGGTACTCAATCAGCCCCAGCATTTT | CASNNRVLNQPQHF
TRBJ2-7 | NA | NA | TRBV5-4 | TGTGCCAGCAGCTTGGGCCCAGCACGCGAGCAGTACTTC | CASSLGPAREQYF
TRBJ2-7 | NA | NA | TRBV28 | TGTGCCAGCAGTTTCGGGGGACTCCCAGAGCAGTACTTC | CASSFGGLPEQYF
TRBJ2-1 | TRBD1 | medium-sized | TRBV28 | TGTGCCACTTCCCGGGACAGCCAACGGTTCTTC | CATSRDSQRFF
TRBJ2-3 | NA | once | TRBV9 | TGTGCCAGCAGCGCCAGCACAGATACGCAGTATTTT | CASSASTDTQYF
TRBJ2-1 | TRBD1 | NA | TRBV11-1 | TGTGCCAGCAGCTTACAGACAGGGTTCTCCTACAATGAGCAGTTCTTC | CASSLQTGFSYNEQFF
TRBJ2-7 | NA | NA | TRBV5-3 | TGTGCCAGCAGCCAAGGACTCGCGGGACAAGGCGAGCAGTACTTC | CASSQGLAGQGEQYF